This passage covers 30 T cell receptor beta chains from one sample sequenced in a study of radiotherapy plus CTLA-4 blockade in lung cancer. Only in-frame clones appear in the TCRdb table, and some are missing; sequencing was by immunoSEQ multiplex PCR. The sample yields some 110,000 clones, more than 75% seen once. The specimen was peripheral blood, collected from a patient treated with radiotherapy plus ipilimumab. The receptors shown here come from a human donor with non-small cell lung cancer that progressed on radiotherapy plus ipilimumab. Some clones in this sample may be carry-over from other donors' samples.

The DNA of the CDR3 is TGCAGCGCCAACAGGGGGGGTCACAATGAGCAGTTCTTC. This encodes CSANRGGHNEQFF. The chain couples TRBV29-1 to TRBJ2-1; tentatively, D is TRBD1 (8 bases). V lost 7 bases to trimming and J lost 5 bases, with 15 bases between them. The CDR3 runs 13 residues. Looked up from germline, CDR1 is SQVTM and CDR2 is ANQGSEA.

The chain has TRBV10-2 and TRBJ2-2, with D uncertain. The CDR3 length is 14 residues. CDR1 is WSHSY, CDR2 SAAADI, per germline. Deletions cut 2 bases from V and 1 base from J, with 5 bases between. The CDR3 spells CASSEGQNTGELFF. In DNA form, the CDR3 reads TGCGCCAGCAGTGAGGGGCAGAACACCGGGGAGCTGTTTTTT.

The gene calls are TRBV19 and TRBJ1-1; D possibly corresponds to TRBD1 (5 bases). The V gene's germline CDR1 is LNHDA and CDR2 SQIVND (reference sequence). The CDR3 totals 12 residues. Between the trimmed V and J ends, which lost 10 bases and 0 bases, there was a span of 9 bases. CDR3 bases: TGTGCCATTCGGGACCTGAACACTGAAGCTTTCTTT. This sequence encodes CAIRDLNTEAFF.

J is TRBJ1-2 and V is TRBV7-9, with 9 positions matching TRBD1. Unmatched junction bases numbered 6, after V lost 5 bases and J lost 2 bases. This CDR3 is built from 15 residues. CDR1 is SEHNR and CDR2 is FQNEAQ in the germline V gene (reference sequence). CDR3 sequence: CASSSWDRVNYGYTF. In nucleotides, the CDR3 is TGTGCCAGCAGCAGCTGGGACAGGGTGAACTATGGCTACACCTTC.

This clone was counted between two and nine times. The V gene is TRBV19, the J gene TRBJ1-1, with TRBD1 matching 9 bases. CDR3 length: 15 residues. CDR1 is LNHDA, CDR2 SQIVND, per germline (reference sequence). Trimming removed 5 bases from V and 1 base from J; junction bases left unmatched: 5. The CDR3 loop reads CASSVRQGGNTEAFF. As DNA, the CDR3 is TGTGCCAGTAGTGTCCGACAGGGGGGGAACACTGAAGCTTTCTTT.

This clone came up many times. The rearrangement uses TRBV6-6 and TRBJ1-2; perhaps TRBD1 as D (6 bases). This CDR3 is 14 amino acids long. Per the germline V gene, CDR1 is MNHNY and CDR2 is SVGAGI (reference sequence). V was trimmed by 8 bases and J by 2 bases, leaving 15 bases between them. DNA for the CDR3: TGTGCCAGCCAGGGGCCCAACCAAAACTATGGCTACACCTTC. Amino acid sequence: CASQGPNQNYGYTF.

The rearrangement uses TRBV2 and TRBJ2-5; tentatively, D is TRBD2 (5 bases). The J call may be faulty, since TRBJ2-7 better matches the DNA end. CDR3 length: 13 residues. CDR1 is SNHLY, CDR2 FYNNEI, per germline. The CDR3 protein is CASFSGSSYEQYF. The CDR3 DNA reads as TGTGCCAGCTTCAGCGGTAGCTCCTACGAGCAGTACTTC.

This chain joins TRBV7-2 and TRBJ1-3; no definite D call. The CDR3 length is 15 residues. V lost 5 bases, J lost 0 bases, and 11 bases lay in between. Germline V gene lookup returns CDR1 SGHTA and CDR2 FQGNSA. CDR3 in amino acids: CASSPQRVSGNTIYF. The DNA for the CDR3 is TGTGCCAGCAGCCCGCAGCGCGTCTCTGGAAACACCATATATTTT.

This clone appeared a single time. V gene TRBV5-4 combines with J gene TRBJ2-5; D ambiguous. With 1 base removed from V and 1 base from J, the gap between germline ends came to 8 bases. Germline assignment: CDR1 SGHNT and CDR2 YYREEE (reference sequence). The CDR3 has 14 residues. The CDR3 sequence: CASSLRDTQETQYF. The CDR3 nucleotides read TGTGCCAGCAGCTTGAGAGACACCCAAGAGACCCAGTACTTC.

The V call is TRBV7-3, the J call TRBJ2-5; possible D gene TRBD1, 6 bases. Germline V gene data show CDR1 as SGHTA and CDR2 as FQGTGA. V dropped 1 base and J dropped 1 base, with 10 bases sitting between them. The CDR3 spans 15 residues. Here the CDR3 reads CASSLIGQLQETQYF. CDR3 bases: TGTGCCAGCAGCTTAATCGGACAGCTCCAAGAGACCCAGTACTTC. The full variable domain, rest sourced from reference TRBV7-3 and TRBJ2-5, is GAGVSQTPSNKVTEKGKYVELRCDPISGHTALYWYRQSLGQGPEFLIYFQGTGAADDSGLPNDRFFAVRPEGSVSTLKIQRTERGDSAVYLCASSLIGQLQETQYFGPGTRLLVL.

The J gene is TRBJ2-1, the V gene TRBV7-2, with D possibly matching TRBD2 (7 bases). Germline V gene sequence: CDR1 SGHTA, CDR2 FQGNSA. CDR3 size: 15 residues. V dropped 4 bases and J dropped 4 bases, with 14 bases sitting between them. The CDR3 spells CASSSGVAGYNEQFF. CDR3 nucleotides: TGTGCCAGCAGCTCAGGGGTAGCGGGTTACAATGAGCAGTTCTTC.

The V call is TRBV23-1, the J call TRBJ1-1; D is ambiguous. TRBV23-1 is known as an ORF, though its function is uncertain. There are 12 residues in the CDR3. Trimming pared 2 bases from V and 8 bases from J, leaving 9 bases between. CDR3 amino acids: CASSQQRREAFF. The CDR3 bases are TGCGCCAGCAGTCAACAGCGGCGAGAAGCTTTCTTT.

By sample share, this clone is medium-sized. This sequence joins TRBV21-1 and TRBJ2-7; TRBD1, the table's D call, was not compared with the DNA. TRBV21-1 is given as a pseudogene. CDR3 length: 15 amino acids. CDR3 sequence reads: CASSWRSRGLREQYF. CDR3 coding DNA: TGTGCCAGCAGCTGGCGGAGCAGGGGCCTAAGGGAGCAGTACTTC.

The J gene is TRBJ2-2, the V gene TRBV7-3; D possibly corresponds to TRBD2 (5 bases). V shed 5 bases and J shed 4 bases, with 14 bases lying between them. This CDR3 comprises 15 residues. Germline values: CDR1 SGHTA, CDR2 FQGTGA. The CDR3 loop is CASSPSLGRTGELFF. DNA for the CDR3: TGTGCCAGCAGCCCTAGCTTAGGGCGCACCGGGGAGCTGTTTTTT.

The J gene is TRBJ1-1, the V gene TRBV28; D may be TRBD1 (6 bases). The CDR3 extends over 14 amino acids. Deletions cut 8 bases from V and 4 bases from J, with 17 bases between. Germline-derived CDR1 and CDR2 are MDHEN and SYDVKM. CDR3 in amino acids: CASGIYREGTEAFF. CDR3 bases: TGTGCCAGCGGGATTTACAGGGAGGGCACTGAAGCTTTCTTT. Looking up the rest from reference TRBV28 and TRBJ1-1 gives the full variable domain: DVKVTQSSRYLVKRTGEKVFLECVQDMDHENMFWYRQDPGLGLRLIYFSYDVKMKEKGDIPEGYSVSREKKERFSLILESASTNQTSMYLCASGIYREGTEAFFGQGTRLTVV.

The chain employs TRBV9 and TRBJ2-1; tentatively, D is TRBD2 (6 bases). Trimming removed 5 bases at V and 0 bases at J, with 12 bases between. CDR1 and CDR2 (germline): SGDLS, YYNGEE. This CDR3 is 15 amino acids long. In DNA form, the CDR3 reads TGTGCCAGCAGGTCGTCCGGGGGCTCCTACAATGAGCAGTTCTTC. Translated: CASRSSGGSYNEQFF.

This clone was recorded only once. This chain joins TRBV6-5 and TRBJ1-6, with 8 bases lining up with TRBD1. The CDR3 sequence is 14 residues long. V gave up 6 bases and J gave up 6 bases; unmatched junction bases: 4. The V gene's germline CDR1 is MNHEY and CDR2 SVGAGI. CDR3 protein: CASRVQGVNSPLHF. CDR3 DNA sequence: TGTGCCAGCAGGGTACAGGGGGTTAATTCACCCCTCCACTTT.

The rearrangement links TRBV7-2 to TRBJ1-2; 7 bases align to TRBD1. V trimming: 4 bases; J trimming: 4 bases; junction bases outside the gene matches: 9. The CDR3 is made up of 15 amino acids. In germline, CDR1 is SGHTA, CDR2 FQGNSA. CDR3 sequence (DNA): TGTGCCAGCAGCTCCCGACAGGGAACCGGCTATGGCTACACCTTC. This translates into CASSSRQGTGYGYTF.

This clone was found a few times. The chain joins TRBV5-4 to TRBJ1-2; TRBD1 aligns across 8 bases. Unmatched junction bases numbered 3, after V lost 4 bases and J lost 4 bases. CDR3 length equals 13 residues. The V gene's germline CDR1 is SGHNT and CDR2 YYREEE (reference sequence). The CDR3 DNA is TGTGCCAGCAGCCCCGGGACAGGCTATGGCTACACCTTC. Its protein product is CASSPGTGYGYTF.

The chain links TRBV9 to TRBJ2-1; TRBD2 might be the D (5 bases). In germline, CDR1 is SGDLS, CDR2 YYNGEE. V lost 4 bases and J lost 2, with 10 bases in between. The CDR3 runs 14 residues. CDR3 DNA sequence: TGTGCCAGCAGCAAGGGAGTGGCCTACAATGAGCAGTTCTTC. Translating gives CASSKGVAYNEQFF.

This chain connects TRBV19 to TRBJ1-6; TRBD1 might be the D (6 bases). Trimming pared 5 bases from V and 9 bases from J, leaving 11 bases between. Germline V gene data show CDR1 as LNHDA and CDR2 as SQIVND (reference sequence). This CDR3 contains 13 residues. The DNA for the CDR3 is TGTGCCAGTAGTCCCGGGGGCAGTTCACCCCTCCACTTT. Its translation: CASSPGGSSPLHF. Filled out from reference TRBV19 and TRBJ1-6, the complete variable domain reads DGGITQSPKYLFRKEGQNVTLSCEQNLNHDAMYWYRQDPGQGLRLIYYSQIVNDFQKGDIAEGYSVSREKKESFPLTVTSAQKNPTAFYLCASSPGGSSPLHFGNGTRLTVT.

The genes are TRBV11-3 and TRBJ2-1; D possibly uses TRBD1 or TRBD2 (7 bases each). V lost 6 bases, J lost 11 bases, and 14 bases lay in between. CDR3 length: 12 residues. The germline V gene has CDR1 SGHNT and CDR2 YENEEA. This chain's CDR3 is CASSWGGQQQFF. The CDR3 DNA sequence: TGTGCCAGCAGTTGGGGGGGACAGCAGCAGTTCTTC. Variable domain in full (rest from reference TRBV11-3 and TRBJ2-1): EAGVVQSPRYKIIEKKQPVAFWCNPISGHNTLYWYLQNLGQGPELLIRYENEEAVDDSQLPKDRFSAERLKGVDSTLKIQPAELGDSAVYLCASSWGGQQQFFGPGTRLTVL.

CDR3 region: CATSRGAGTANYGYTF. CDR3 nucleotides: TGTGCCACCAGCAGGGGGGCCGGGACAGCTAACTATGGCTACACCTTC. The genes are TRBV15 and TRBJ1-2, with 7 bases identical to TRBD1. The V gene's germline CDR1 is LNHNV and CDR2 YYDKDF (reference sequence). The V gene end was trimmed by 3 bases and the J gene end by 0 bases; junction bases not matched to a gene: 7. The CDR3 length is 16 residues.

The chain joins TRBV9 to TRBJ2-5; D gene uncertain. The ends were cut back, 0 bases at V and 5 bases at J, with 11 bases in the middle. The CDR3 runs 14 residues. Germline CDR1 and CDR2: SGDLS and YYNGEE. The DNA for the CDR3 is TGTGCCAGCAGCGTAGGACGCCTGGGGGAGACCCAGTACTTC. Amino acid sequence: CASSVGRLGETQYF.

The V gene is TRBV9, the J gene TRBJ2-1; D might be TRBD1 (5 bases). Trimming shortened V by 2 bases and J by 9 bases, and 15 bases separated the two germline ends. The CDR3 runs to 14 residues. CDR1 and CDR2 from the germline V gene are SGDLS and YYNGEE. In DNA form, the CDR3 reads TGTGCCAGCAGCGTCAGGACCTTTCAGGGTGAGCAGTTCTTC. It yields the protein CASSVRTFQGEQFF.

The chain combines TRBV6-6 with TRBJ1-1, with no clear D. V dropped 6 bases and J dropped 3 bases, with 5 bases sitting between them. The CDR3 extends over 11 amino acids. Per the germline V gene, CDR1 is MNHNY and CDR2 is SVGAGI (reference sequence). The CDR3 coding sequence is TGTGCCAGCAGCGCCTACACTGAAGCTTTCTTT. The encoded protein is CASSAYTEAFF.

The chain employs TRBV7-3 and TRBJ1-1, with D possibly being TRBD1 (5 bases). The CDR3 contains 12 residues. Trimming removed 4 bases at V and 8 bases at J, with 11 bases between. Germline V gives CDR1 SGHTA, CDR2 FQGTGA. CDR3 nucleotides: TGTGCCAGCAGCTCCGCCGGGGGAGAAGCTTTCTTT. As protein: CASSSAGGEAFF.

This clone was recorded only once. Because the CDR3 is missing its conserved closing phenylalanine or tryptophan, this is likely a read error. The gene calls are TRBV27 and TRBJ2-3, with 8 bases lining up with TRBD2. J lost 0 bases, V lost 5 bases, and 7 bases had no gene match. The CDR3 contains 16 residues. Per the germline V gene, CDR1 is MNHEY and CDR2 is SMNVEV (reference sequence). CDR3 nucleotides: TGTGCCAGCAGTGCACTAGCGGCAATGAGCACAGATACGCAGTATTCT. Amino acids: CASSALAAMSTDTQYS.

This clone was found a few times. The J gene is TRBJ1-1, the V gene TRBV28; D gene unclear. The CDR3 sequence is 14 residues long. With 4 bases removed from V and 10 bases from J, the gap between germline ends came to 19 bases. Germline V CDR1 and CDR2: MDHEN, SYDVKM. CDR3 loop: CASSSSGNEAGAFF. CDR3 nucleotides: TGTGCCAGCAGTTCCTCTGGTAATGAGGCGGGAGCTTTCTTT.

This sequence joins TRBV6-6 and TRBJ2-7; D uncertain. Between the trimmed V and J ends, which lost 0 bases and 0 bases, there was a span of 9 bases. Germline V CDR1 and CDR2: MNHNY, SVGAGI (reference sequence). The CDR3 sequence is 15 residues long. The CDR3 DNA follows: TGTGCCAGCAGTTACTCGAAGGCCATCTCCTACGAGCAGTACTTC. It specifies CASSYSKAISYEQYF.